This T cell receptor (beta chain) appears in the sequencing data of a study of blood T cells in healthy people across ages. A second 7 to 11 cycle PCR used barcoded and J-beta primers. TCRdb redid the calling of the 5' RACE reads with MiXCR, one entry per CDR3 protein. The sample lists 1.5 million or so distinct CDR3 sequences; around 40% were seen once. The CDR3 consists of 15 residues. The germline V gene encodes CDR1 SGHRS and CDR2 YFSETQ. The sample was blood. The chain has TRBV5-1 and TRBJ2-5; D is undetermined. The end of the DNA is better explained by TRBJ2-7, so the J call may be wrong. The sequence was collected from a young woman in good health. CDR3 in amino acids: CASSSLPKDPVEQYF. The CDR3 coding sequence is TGCGCCAGCAGCTCCCTCCCTAAGGACCCGGTCGAGCAGTACTTC.